The clone carrying this T cell receptor beta chain was observed at least ten times. Its antigen remains unknown. Germline V gives CDR1 SGHTA, CDR2 FQGNSA. Trimming removed 1 base from V and 5 bases from J; junction bases left unmatched: 5. The CDR3 is 16 residues long. The sample is drawn from a study of Graves' ophthalmopathy and Graves' hyperthyroidism. Study details: At the time of initial diagnosis and before any treatment, peripheral blood was collected. General observations from the study: Ophthalmopathy cases were distinguished from stable hyperthyroidism by a 13-signature model, reaching 87.88% sensitivity and approximately 81% specificity.

Amplification targeted the TCR beta CDR3 regions, with RNA transcripts as the source material. An initial RT-PCR round employing HTBI primers preceded a second-round multiplex PCR. TCRdb processed the multiplex PCR reads anew with MiXCR; each CDR3 protein has one entry. The profile shows some 370,000 distinct CDR3 sequences, 15% to 20% of them singletons. PBMCs originated in about 9.8 ml of fresh peripheral blood. The specimen sequenced was peripheral blood. The V and J genes are TRBV7-2 and TRBJ2-5, with 12 bases fitting TRBD1. This sequence originates from an adult woman with stable Graves' hyperthyroidism. The CDR3 loop is CASSLGGQGAGETQYF. CDR3 DNA sequence: TGTGCCAGCAGCTTAGGGGGACAGGGGGCGGGGGAGACCCAGTACTTC.